These T cell receptor beta chains were read from a single sample in a study of T cells after yellow fever vaccination. TCRdb reanalysed the 5' RACE reads using MiXCR and keeps one entry per CDR3 protein. The sample lists about 350,000 distinct CDR3 sequences; roughly 8.4% were seen once. This specimen was PBMCs, taken around 45 days after the first yellow fever vaccination. Receptors were obtained from a man aged 18 to 35 who received the YFV17D yellow fever vaccine. Each CDR3 is given with its conserved first and last residue. The D gene is left open where the match is weak. Some rows mark clone size as missing; the rest say once, few, many or name a class of expanded clone.

>TRBJ2-3|TRBD2|many|TRBV7-9
CASSFPTGGPTDTQYF
TGTGCCAGCAGCTTCCCGACGGGGGGGCCGACAGATACGCAGTATTTT
>TRBJ2-1|.|many|TRBV29-1
CSVAPRFNNEQFF
TGCAGCGTTGCTCCGCGATTCAACAATGAGCAGTTCTTC
>TRBJ2-7|.|few|TRBV5-1
CASSPGRDPYEQYF
TGCGCCAGCAGCCCTGGCAGGGATCCGTACGAGCAGTACTTC
>TRBJ2-2|.|few|TRBV7-9
CASSPLGGGSGELFF
TGTGCCAGCAGCCCATTGGGGGGCGGCTCCGGGGAGCTGTTTTTT
>TRBJ1-2|.|.|TRBV12-3/TRBV12-4
CASSTAQGYGYTF
TGTGCCAGCAGTACCGCACAGGGCTATGGCTACACCTTC
>TRBJ2-2|.|.|TRBV5-1
CASSLEHFGVGELFF
TGCGCCAGCAGCTTGGAGCACTTTGGGGTCGGGGAGCTGTTTTTT
>TRBJ1-1|.|many|TRBV9
CASSVRGGTEAFF
TGTGCCAGCAGCGTAAGGGGGGGCACTGAAGCTTTCTTT
>TRBJ1-1|TRBD1|.|TRBV5-1
CASSSNPIGTDEAFF
TGCGCCAGCAGCTCTAATCCCATCGGGACAGATGAAGCTTTCTTT
>TRBJ2-6|TRBD1|.|TRBV6-1
CASSTQGAHGANVLTF
TGTGCCAGCAGTACGCAGGGGGCGCACGGGGCCAACGTCCTGACTTTC
>TRBJ2-5|.|few|TRBV7-2
CASSLNLGAGQETQYF
TGTGCCAGCAGCCTGAATTTAGGTGCGGGCCAAGAGACCCAGTACTTC
>TRBJ2-7|.|.|TRBV20-1
CSAPQGGRIDSEQYF
TGCAGTGCTCCCCAGGGGGGCAGGATCGATAGCGAGCAGTACTTC
>TRBJ2-3|TRBD2|few|TRBV4-1
CASSQSTSGLGTDTQYF
TGCGCCAGCAGCCAGTCGACTAGCGGACTGGGGACAGATACGCAGTATTTT
>TRBJ1-2|.|.|TRBV12-3/TRBV12-4
CASSSRENYGYTF
TGTGCCAGCAGTTCCAGGGAAAACTATGGCTACACCTTC
>TRBJ2-2|TRBD2|.|TRBV5-1
CASSFITAGNTGELFF
TGCGCCAGCAGCTTTATTACAGCGGGAAACACCGGGGAGCTGTTTTTT
>TRBJ2-1|TRBD1|many|TRBV20-1
CSATRTGYNEQFF
TGCAGTGCTACTCGGACAGGCTACAATGAGCAGTTCTTC
>TRBJ2-3|TRBD2|few|TRBV7-2
CASSTPAGGVRDTQYF
TGTGCCAGCAGCACACCCGCGGGGGGGGTAAGGGATACGCAGTATTTT
>TRBJ1-4|.|.|TRBV3-1
CTSCFLPGQGAANEKLFF
.
>TRBJ2-6|.|few|TRBV12-3/TRBV12-4
CASSPGNGANVLTF
TGTGCCAGCAGTCCAGGGAATGGGGCCAACGTCCTGACTTTC
>TRBJ2-1|TRBD1|many|TRBV7-2
CASRSAGTGSYNEQFF
TGTGCCAGCCGTTCCGCCGGGACAGGGTCTTACAATGAGCAGTTCTTC
>TRBJ1-3|.|few|TRBV6-1
CASEHHSGNTIYF
TGTGCCAGCGAACACCACTCTGGAAACACCATATATTTT
>TRBJ2-7|.|few|TRBV20-1
CSARDLATYEQYF
TGCAGTGCTAGGGACCTGGCCACCTACGAGCAGTACTTC
>TRBJ1-2|.|many|TRBV5-1
CASSLGKINYGYTF
TGCGCCAGCAGCCTGGGAAAGATTAACTATGGCTACACCTTC
>TRBJ2-5|TRBD1|.|TRBV5-1
CASSLQTRTGETQYF
TGCGCCAGCAGCTTACAAACTAGGACAGGGGAGACCCAGTACTTC
>TRBJ2-3|.|.|TRBV21-1
CASTRCWDCCTDTQYF
TGTGCCAGCACCCGATGTTGGGACTGTTGCACAGATACGCAGTATTTT
>TRBJ2-5|.|many|TRBV10-3
CAISEYPDQETQYF
TGTGCCATCAGTGAGTATCCTGACCAAGAGACCCAGTACTTC
>TRBJ1-1|.|few|TRBV4-1
CASSLNPGMTEAFF
TGCGCCAGCAGCCTCAATCCAGGGATGACTGAAGCTTTCTTT
>TRBJ2-1|TRBD2|few|TRBV12-3/TRBV12-4
CASINPGLGGNEQFF
TGTGCCAGCATTAACCCGGGACTAGGTGGGAATGAGCAGTTCTTC
>TRBJ2-5|.|.|TRBV5-5
CASSLAWAVQETQYF
TGTGCCAGCAGCTTGGCCTGGGCAGTCCAAGAGACCCAGTACTTC
>TRBJ1-1|.|few|TRBV4-2
CASSQGLENTEAFF
TGTGCCAGCAGCCAAGGCCTGGAGAACACTGAAGCTTTCTTT
>TRBJ2-1|.|.|TRBV29-1
CSVDGLTGLGNEQFF
TGCAGCGTTGATGGGTTGACAGGTTTGGGCAATGAGCAGTTCTTC
>TRBJ1-5|.|few|TRBV4-1
CASSQEWFRGRQGEKHSNQPQHF
TGCGCCAGCAGCCAAGAATGGTTTCGGGGACGCCAGGGCGAAAAACATAGCAATCAGCCCCAGCATTTT
>TRBJ2-7|.|.|TRBV9
CASSAMGTHYEQYF
TGTGCCAGCAGCGCCATGGGGACCCACTACGAGCAGTACTTC
>TRBJ1-3|.|.|TRBV7-9
CASSLGEAPSNTIYF
TGTGCCAGCAGCTTAGGAGAGGCGCCGAGCAACACCATATATTTT
>TRBJ2-5|TRBD2|.|TRBV11-1
CASSARSSGLSETQYF
TGTGCCAGCAGCGCAAGGTCTAGCGGGCTGAGCGAGACCCAGTACTTC
>TRBJ2-1|.|.|TRBV13
CASSLADENNEQFF
TGTGCCAGCAGCTTAGCGGACGAGAACAATGAGCAGTTCTTC
>TRBJ2-1|.|many|TRBV10-3
CAISEWPYNEQFF
TGTGCCATCAGTGAGTGGCCCTACAATGAGCAGTTCTTC
>TRBJ2-1|.|few|TRBV5-1
CASSPPGQYNEQFF
TGCGCCAGCAGCCCCCCGGGGCAATACAATGAGCAGTTCTTC
>TRBJ2-5|.|.|TRBV20-1
CSARDISGRETQYF
TGCAGTGCTAGAGATATCAGCGGGCGAGAGACCCAGTACTTC
>TRBJ1-2|.|.|TRBV5-4
CASSTEEQYYGYTF
TGTGCCAGCAGTACCGAGGAACAGTACTATGGCTACACCTTC
>TRBJ2-2|.|many|TRBV3-1
CASSLMATGELFF
TGTGCCAGCAGCCTCATGGCAACCGGGGAGCTGTTTTTT
>TRBJ1-1|TRBD1|.|TRBV7-2
CASSRDRGDTEAFF
TGTGCCAGCAGCAGAGACAGGGGCGACACTGAAGCTTTCTTT
>TRBJ1-6|.|few|TRBV6-1
CASSRGPQASPLHF
TGTGCCAGCAGCCGCGGGCCGCAGGCTTCACCCCTCCACTTT
>TRBJ1-6|.|.|TRBV7-9
CASSVDGTNSPLHF
TGTGCCAGCAGCGTAGACGGAACTAATTCACCCCTCCACTTT
>TRBJ1-5|TRBD1|.|TRBV5-1
CASSIGQGAGQPQHF
TGCGCCAGCAGCATCGGACAGGGGGCTGGGCAGCCCCAGCATTTT
>TRBJ2-7|TRBD2|.|TRBV4-2
CASSRAGGYEQYF
TGTGCCAGCAGCCGAGCGGGGGGCTACGAGCAGTACTTC
>TRBJ1-2|.|few|TRBV20-1
CSARGSFERGGYTF
TGCAGTGCTAGAGGCAGCTTCGAGCGCGGTGGCTACACCTTC
>TRBJ2-1|TRBD1|.|TRBV18
CASSPDRGVDEQFF
TGTGCCAGCTCACCCGACAGGGGCGTTGATGAGCAGTTCTTC
>TRBJ2-2|TRBD2|.|TRBV7-2
CASSLVAGGHETGELFF
TGTGCCAGCAGCTTAGTTGCGGGGGGGCATGAAACCGGGGAGCTGTTTTTT
>TRBJ1-2|.|few|TRBV20-1
CSASRREGYGYTF
TGCAGTGCTAGCCGCCGGGAGGGATATGGCTACACCTTC